This T cell receptor beta chain came from a study of T cell changes during pregnancy in multiple sclerosis. This table comes from immunoSEQ multiplex PCR, and its TCRdb copy is limited to in-frame clones, with some not included. Among approximately 70,000 clones listed, under 95% were seen once. Trimming cost V 3 bases and J 4 bases, with 18 bases left between them. The CDR3 loop spans 16 amino acids. Germline V lookup: CDR1 LNHNV, CDR2 YYDKDF (reference sequence). The rearrangement links TRBV15 to TRBJ2-5; D possibly corresponds to TRBD1 (6 bases). The TCR comes from a female donor in good health, enrolled as a control in a pregnancy study. This sample comprised peripheral blood, obtained in the second trimester of pregnancy. Written as DNA, the CDR3 is TGTGCCACCAGCAGGACCCAACAGGGATGGTCAGAGACCCAGTACTTC. Residues: CATSRTQQGWSETQYF.